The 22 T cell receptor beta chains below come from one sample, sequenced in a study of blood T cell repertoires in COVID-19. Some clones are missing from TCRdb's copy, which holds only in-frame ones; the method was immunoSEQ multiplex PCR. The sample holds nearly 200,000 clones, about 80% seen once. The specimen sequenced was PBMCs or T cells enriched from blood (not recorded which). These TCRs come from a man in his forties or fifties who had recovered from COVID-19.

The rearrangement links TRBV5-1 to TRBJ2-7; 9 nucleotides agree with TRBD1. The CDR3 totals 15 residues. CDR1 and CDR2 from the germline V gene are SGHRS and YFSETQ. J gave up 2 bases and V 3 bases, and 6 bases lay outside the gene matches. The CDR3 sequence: CASSSTGTGTYEQYF. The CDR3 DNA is TGCGCCAGCAGCTCCACCGGGACAGGGACCTACGAGCAGTACTTC.

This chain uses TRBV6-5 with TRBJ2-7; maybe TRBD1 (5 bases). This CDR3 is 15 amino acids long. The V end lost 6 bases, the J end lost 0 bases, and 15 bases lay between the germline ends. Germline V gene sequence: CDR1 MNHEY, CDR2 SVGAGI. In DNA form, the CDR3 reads TGTGCCAGCAGCCCGTCCAAGGGGTCCTCCTACGAGCAGTACTTC. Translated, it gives CASSPSKGSSYEQYF.

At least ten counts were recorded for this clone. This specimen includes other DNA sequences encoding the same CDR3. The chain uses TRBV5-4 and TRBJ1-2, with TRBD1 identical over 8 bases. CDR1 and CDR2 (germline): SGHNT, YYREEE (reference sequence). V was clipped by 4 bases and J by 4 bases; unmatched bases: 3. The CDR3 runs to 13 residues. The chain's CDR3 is CASSHDRGYGYTF. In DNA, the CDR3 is TGTGCCAGCAGCCATGACAGGGGCTATGGCTACACCTTC.

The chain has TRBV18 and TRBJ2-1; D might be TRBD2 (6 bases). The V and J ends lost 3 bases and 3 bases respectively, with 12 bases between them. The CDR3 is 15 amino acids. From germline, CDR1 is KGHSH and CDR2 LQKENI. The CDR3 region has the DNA TGTGCCAGCTCACCGGGGGGATCTTTCTACAATGAGCAGTTCTTC. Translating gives CASSPGGSFYNEQFF.

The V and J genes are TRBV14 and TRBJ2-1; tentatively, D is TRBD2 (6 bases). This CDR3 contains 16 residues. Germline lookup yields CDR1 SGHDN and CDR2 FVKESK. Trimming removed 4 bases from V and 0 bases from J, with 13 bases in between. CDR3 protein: CASSRRGSHSYNEQFF. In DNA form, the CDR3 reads TGTGCCAGCAGCCGACGGGGGTCCCACTCCTACAATGAGCAGTTCTTC.

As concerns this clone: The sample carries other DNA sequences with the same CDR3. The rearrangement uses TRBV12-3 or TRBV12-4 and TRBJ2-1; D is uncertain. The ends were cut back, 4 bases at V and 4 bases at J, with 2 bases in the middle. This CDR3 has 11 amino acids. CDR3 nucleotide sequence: TGTGCCAGCAGTTCATACAATGAGCAGTTCTTC. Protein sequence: CASSSYNEQFF.

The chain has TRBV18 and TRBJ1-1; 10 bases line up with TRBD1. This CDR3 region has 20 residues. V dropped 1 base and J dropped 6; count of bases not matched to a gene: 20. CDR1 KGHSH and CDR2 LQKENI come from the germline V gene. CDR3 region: CASSPLGPRAGTGALAEAFF. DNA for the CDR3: TGTGCCAGCTCACCACTGGGTCCCCGCGCCGGGACAGGGGCCCTGGCTGAAGCTTTCTTT.

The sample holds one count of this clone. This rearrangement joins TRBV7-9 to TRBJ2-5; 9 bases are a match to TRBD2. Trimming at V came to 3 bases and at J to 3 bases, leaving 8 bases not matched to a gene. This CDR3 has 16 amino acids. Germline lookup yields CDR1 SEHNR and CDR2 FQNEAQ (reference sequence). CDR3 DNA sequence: TGTGCCAGCAGCTTCTCGATAGCGGGGGTAAAAGAGACCCAGTACTTC. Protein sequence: CASSFSIAGVKETQYF.

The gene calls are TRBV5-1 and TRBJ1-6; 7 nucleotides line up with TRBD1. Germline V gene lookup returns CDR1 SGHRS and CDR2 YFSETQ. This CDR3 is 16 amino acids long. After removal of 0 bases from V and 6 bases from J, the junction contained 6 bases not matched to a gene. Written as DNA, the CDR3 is TGCGCCAGCAGCTTGGACGGGACAGCGCCTAATTCACCCCTCCACTTT. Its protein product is CASSLDGTAPNSPLHF.

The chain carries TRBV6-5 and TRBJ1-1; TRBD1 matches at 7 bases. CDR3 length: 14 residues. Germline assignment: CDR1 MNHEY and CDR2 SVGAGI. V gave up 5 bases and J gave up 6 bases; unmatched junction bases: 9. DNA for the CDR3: TGTGCCAGCAGTATCAAAGGGGGCGCATCTGAAGCTTTCTTT. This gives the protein CASSIKGGASEAFF.

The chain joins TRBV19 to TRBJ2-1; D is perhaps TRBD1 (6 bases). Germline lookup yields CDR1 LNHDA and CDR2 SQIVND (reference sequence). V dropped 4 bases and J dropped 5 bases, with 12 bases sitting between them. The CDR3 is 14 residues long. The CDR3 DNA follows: TGTGCCAGTAGTACCCCGGGACAAGACAATGAGCAGTTCTTC. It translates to CASSTPGQDNEQFF.

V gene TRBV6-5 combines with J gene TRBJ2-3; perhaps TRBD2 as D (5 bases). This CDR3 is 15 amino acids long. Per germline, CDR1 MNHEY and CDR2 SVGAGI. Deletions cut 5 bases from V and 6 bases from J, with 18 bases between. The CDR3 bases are TGTGCCAGCAGTCTATCAGGACTCGCCCAGGATACGCAGTATTTT. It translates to CASSLSGLAQDTQYF.

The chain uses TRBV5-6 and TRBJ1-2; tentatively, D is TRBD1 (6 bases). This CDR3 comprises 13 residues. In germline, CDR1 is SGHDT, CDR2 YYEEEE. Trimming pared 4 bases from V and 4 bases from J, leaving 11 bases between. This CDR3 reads CASSRGAGYGYTF. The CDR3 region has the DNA TGTGCCAGCAGCCGGGGGGCGGGCTATGGCTACACCTTC. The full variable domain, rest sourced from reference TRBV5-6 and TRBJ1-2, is DAGVTQSPTHLIKTRGQQVTLRCSPKSGHDTVSWYQQALGQGPQFIFQYYEEEERQRGNFPDRFSGHQFPNYSSELNVNALLLGDSALYLCASSRGAGYGYTFGSGTRLTVV.

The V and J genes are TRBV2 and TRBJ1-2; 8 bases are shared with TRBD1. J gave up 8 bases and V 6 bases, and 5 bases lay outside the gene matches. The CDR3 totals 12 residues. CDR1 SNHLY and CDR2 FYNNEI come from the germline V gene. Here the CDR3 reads CASRMDREGYTF. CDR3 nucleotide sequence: TGTGCCAGCAGGATGGACAGGGAGGGCTACACCTTC.

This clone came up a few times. As DNA, the CDR3 is TGTGCCAGCAGCTTGGCTCACGAGCAGTACTTC. Protein: CASSLAHEQYF. The rearrangement joins TRBV5-4 to TRBJ2-7; D unresolved. Germline CDR1 is SGHNT and CDR2 is YYREEE (reference sequence). CDR3 length equals 11 residues. Trimming took off 0 bases at V and 5 bases at J, with 3 bases between the two ends.

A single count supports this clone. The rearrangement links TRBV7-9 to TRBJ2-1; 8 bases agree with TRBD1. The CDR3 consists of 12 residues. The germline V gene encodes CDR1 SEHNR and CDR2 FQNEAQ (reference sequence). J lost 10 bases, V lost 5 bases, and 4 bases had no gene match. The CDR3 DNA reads TGTGCCAGCAGCACTGACAGGGGAGAGCAGTTCTTC. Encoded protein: CASSTDRGEQFF.

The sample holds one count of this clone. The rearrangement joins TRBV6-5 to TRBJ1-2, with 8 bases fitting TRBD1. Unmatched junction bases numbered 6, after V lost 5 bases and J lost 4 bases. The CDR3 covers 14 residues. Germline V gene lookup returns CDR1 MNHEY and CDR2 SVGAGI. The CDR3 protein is CASSPDRGSYGYTF. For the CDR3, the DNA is TGTGCCAGCAGTCCCGACAGGGGAAGCTATGGCTACACCTTC.

The CDR3 spells CASSSGLAGEDETQYF. DNA of the CDR3: TGCGCCAGCAGCTCGGGACTAGCGGGGGAGGATGAGACCCAGTACTTC. The chain carries TRBV4-3 and TRBJ2-5; 14 nucleotides match TRBD2. The CDR3 contains 16 residues. Trimming at V came to 5 bases and at J to 5 bases, leaving 7 bases not matched to a gene. Germline loops: CDR1 LGHNA, CDR2 YSLEER.

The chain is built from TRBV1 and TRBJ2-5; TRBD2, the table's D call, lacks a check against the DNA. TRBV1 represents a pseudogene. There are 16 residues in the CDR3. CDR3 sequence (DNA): TGCACCAGCAGCCTCCGGACTAGCGGGGTCCAAGAGACCCAGTACTTC. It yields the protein CTSSLRTSGVQETQYF.

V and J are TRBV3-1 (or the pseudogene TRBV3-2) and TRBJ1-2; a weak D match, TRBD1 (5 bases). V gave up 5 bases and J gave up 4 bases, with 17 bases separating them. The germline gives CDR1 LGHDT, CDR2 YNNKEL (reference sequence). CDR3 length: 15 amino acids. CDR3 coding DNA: TGTGCCAGCAGCGAACCGGGACTTACCACCTATGGCTACACCTTC. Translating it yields CASSEPGLTTYGYTF.

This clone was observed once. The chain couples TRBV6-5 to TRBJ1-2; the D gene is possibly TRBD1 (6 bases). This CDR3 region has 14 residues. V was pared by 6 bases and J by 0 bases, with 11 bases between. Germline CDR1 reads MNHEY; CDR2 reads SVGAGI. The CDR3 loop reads CASRIDRTNYGYTF. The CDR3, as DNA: TGTGCCAGCAGGATTGACAGGACTAACTATGGCTACACCTTC.

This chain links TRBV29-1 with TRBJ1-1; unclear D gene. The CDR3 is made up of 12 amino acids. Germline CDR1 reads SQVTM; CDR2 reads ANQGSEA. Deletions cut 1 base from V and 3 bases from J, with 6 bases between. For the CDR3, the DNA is TGCAGCGTTGAAGGCGGGTACACTGAAGCTTTCTTT. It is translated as CSVEGGYTEAFF.